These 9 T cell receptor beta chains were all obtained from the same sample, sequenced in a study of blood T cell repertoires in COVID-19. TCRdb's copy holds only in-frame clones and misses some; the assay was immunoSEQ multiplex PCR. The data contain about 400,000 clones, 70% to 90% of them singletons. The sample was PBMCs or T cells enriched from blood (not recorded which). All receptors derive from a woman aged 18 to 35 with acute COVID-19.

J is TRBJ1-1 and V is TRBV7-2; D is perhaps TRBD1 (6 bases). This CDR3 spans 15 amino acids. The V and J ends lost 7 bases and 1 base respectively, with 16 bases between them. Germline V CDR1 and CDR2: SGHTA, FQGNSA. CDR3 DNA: TGTGCCAGCAACCACCTCCGGGACAAGAACACTGAAGCTTTCTTT. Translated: CASNHLRDKNTEAFF.

CDR3 in amino acids: CASSSQGAEKLFF. The CDR3 DNA reads TGTGCCAGCAGTTCCCAGGGGGCCGAAAAACTGTTTTTT. The chain employs TRBV7-9 and TRBJ1-4, with 8 nucleotides matching TRBD1. V shed 6 bases, J shed 8 bases, and the junction held 5 bases outside the gene matches. The germline CDR1 and CDR2 sequences are SEHNR and FQNEAQ (reference sequence). CDR3 size: 13 residues.

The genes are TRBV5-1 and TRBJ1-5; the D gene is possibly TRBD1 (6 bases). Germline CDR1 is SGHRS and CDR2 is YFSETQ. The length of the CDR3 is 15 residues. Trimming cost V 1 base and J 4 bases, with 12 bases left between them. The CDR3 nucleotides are TGCGCCAGCAGCTTGAGGGGGGGCGCAAATCAGCCCCAGCATTTT. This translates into CASSLRGGANQPQHF.

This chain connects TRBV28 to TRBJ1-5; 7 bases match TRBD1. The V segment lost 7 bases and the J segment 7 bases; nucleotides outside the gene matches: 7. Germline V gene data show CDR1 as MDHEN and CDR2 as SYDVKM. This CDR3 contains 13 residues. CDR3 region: CASNESGGQPQHF. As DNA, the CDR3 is TGTGCCAGCAACGAATCAGGGGGACAGCCCCAGCATTTT.

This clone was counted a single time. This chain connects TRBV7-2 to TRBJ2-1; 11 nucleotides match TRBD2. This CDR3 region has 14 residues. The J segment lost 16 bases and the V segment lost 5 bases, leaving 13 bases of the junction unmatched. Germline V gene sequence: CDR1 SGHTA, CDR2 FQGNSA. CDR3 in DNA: TGTGCCAGCAGCGTACAACCTTCTAGCGGGAGGACTTTCTTC. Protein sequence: CASSVQPSSGRTFF.

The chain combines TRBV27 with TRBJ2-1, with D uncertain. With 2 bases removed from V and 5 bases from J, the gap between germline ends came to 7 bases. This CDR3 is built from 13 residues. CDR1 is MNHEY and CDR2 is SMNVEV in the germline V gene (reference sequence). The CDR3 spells CASSLVSNNEQFF. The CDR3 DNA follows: TGTGCCAGCAGTTTAGTGTCCAACAATGAGCAGTTCTTC.

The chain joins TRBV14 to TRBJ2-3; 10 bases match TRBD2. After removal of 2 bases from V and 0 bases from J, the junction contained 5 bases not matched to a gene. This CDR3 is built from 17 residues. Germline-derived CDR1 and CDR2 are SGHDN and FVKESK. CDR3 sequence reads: CASSQSGRALSTDTQYF. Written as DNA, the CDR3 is TGTGCCAGCAGCCAAAGCGGGAGGGCCCTCAGCACAGATACGCAGTATTTT. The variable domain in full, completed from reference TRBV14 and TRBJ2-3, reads EAGVTQFPSHSVIEKGQTVTLRCDPISGHDNLYWYRRVMGKEIKFLLHFVKESKQDESGMPNNRFLAERTGGTYSTLKVQPAELEDSGVYFCASSQSGRALSTDTQYFGPGTRLTVL.

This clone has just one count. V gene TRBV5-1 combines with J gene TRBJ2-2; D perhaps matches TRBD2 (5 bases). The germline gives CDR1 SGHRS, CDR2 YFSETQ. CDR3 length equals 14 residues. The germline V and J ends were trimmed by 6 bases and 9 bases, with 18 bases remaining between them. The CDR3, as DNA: TGCGCCAGCAATATCGTAGGAGGCCCCAGGGAGCTGTTTTTT. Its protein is CASNIVGGPRELFF. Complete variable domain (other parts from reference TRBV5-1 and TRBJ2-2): KAGVTQTPRYLIKTRGQQVTLSCSPISGHRSVSWYQQTPGQGLQFLFEYFSETQRNKGNFPGRFSGRQFSNSRSEMNVSTLELGDSALYLCASNIVGGPRELFFGEGSRLTVL.

The CDR3 nucleotides read TGTGCCAGCAACAGACAGGGTGGTTCACCCCTCCACTTT. It translates to CASNRQGGSPLHF. The chain couples TRBV6-5 to TRBJ1-6; TRBD1 matches at 7 bases. The CDR3 has 13 amino acids. V shed 7 bases, J shed 9 bases, and the junction held 6 bases outside the gene matches. In germline, CDR1 is MNHEY, CDR2 SVGAGI.